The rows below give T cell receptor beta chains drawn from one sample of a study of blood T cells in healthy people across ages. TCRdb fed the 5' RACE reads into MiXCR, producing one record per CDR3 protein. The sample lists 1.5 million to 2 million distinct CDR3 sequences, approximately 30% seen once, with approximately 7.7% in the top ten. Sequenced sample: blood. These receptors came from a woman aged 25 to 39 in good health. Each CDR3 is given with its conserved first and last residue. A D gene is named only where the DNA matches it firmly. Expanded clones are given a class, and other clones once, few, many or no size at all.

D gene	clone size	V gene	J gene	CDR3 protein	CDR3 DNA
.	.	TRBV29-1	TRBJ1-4	CSVQGRRGELFF	TGCAGCGTTCAGGGGCGGAGGGGGGAACTGTTTTTT
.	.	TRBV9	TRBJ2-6	CASSYYRDSGANVQTF	TGTGCCAGCAGCTACTACAGGGACTCTGGGGCCAACGTCCAGACTTTC
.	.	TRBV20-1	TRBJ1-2	CSARGGLLYGYTF	TGCAGTGCTAGAGGGGGCCTGCTCTATGGCTACACCTTC
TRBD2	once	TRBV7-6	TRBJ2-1	CASSLMGTSTPHEQFF	TGTGCCAGCAGCTTAATGGGGACTAGCACTCCCCATGAGCAGTTCTTC
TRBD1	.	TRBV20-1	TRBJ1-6	CSAKTGARGSPLHF	TGCAGTGCTAAGACAGGGGCTCGCGGTTCACCCCTCCACTTT
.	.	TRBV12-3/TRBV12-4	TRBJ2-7	CASSLRDPSYEQYF	TGTGCCAGCAGTTTACGGGACCCATCCTACGAGCAGTACTTC
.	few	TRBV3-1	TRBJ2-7	CASGQSFRGEQYF	TGTGCCAGCGGGCAGTCTTTCAGAGGTGAGCAGTACTTC
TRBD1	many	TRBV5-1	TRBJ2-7	CASSLNDRGSGEQYF	TGCGCCAGCAGCTTAAATGACAGGGGGTCGGGCGAGCAGTACTTC
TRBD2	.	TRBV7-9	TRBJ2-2	CASSPHRGSFSTGELFF	TGTGCCAGCAGCCCCCATCGCGGGAGCTTTTCCACCGGGGAGCTGTTTTTT
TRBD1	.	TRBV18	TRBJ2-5	CASSPPDRFGETQYF	TGTGCCAGCTCACCACCGGACAGGTTTGGAGAGACCCAGTACTTC
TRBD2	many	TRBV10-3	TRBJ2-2	CAARTSYTGELFF	TGTGCCGCCCGGACTAGCTACACCGGGGAGCTGTTTTTT
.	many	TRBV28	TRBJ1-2	CASTSGDYGYTF	TGTGCCAGCACCTCAGGAGACTATGGCTACACCTTC
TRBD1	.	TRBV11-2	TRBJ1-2	CASSTWDSAEGYTF	TGTGCCAGCAGCACTTGGGACAGTGCGGAAGGCTACACCTTC
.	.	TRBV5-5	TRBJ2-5	CASSYQGWSETQYF	TGTGCCAGCAGCTACCAGGGGTGGTCAGAGACCCAGTACTTC
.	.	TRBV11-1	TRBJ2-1	CASSPPRASQGNEQFF	TGTGCCAGCAGCCCACCTAGGGCCTCACAGGGCAATGAGCAGTTCTTC
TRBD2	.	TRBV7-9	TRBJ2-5	CASSPGLAGEGEEQYF	TGTGCCAGCAGTCCTGGACTAGCGGGAGAAGGTGAAGAGCAGTACTTC
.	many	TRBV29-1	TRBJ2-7	CSVEGTTDYEQYF	TGCAGCGTTGAAGGCACTACCGACTACGAGCAGTACTTC
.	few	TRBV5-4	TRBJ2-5	CASSLAIGRRRIQETQYF	TGTGCCAGCAGCTTGGCCATAGGGAGGAGGAGAATCCAAGAGACCCAGTACTTC
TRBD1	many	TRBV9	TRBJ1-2	CASSVERQGYGYTF	TGTGCCAGCAGCGTAGAGAGACAGGGATACGGCTACACCTTC
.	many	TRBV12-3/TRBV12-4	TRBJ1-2	CASSPDRGGYTF	TGTGCCAGCAGCCCAGACCGGGGAGGCTACACCTTC
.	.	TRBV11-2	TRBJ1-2	CASSGWGLDNYGYTF	TGTGCCAGCAGCGGTTGGGGATTAGACAACTATGGCTACACCTTC
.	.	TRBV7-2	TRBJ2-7	CANSRDRAYEQYF	TGTGCCAACAGCCGAGACCGGGCCTACGAGCAGTACTTC
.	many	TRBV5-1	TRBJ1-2	CASSLEADNYGYTF	TGCGCCAGCAGCTTGGAGGCAGATAACTATGGCTACACCTTC
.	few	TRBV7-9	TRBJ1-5	CASSFGGQVQPQHF	TGTGCCAGCAGCTTTGGGGGGCAGGTTCAGCCCCAGCATTTT
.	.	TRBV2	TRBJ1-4	CASRRGALEKLFF	TGTGCCAGCAGAAGGGGGGCGCTTGAAAAACTGTTTTTT
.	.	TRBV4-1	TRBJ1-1	CASSQDPDLVGLNTEAFF	TGCGCCAGCAGCCAAGATCCGGACCTGGTGGGTCTGAACACTGAAGCTTTCTTT
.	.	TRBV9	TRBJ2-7	CASSVGRWETYEQYF	TGTGCCAGCAGCGTAGGCAGGTGGGAGACCTACGAGCAGTACTTC
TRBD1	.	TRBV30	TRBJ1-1	CAWSDDRDVSEAFF	TGTGCCTGGAGTGACGACAGGGATGTCTCTGAAGCTTTCTTT
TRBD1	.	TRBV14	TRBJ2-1	CASSPQGGPHNEQFF	TGTGCCAGCAGCCCACAGGGGGGTCCGCACAATGAGCAGTTCTTC
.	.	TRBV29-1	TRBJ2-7	CSVAGGQSNYNEQYF	TGCAGCGTTGCCGGGGGACAGAGCAATTACAATGAGCAGTACTTC
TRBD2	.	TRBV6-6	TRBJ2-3	CAAGVGADTQYF	TGTGCCGCGGGAGTGGGAGCAGATACGCAGTATTTT
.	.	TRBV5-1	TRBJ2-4	CASSFSSGSEDIQYF	TGCGCCAGCAGCTTCAGCTCGGGGAGCGAGGACATTCAGTACTTC
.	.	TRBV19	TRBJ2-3	CASSIELATDTQYF	TGTGCCAGTAGTATTGAACTAGCAACAGATACGCAGTATTTT
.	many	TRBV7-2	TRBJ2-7	CASSRYPRYEQYF	TGTGCCAGCAGCCGCTACCCCCGCTACGAGCAGTACTTC
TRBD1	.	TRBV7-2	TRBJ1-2	CASSLGAGQSYGYTF	TGTGCCAGCAGCCTAGGGGCGGGACAGAGCTATGGCTACACCTTC
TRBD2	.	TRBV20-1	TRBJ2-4	CSATGGVVVGNEQYF	TGCAGTGCTACCGGGGGGGTCGTAGTCGGCAATGAGCAGTACTTC
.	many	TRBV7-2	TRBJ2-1	CASSLSGRSYNEQFF	TGTGCCAGCAGCTTATCAGGGAGGTCTTACAATGAGCAGTTCTTC
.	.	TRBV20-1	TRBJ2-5	CSARKLEGRETQYF	TGCAGTGCTAGGAAATTGGAGGGGCGGGAGACCCAGTACTTC
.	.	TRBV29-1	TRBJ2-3	CSVGLGESTDTQYF	TGCAGCGTTGGATTGGGGGAGAGCACAGATACGCAGTATTTT
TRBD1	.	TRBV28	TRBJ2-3	CASSLRGTGTDTQYF	TGTGCCAGCAGTCTAAGGGGGACAGGCACAGATACGCAGTATTTT
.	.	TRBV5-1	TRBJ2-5	CDSSLAGTQETQYF	TGCGACAGCAGCTTGGCCGGTACCCAAGAGACCCAGTACTTC